Sequencing of this T cell receptor beta chain was carried out in a study of shared clonotypes between healthy human individuals. Study as a whole: Per-donor plates numbered three CD4 naive, three CD4 memory, two CD8 naive and one CD8 memory.

Donors comprised only Caucasian adults living in Nashville, Tennessee. The method was immunoSEQ multiplex PCR; TCRdb's version includes in-frame clones alone and lacks a portion of them. The sample lists a few million clones, about 92% occurring once. The CDR3 runs to 13 residues. V lost 8 bases and J lost 7; bases outside the gene matches: 5. The germline CDR1 and CDR2 sequences are MDHEN and SYDVKM. The TCR comes from a man between 18 and 29 years old in good health. Some clones in this sample may be carry-over from other donors' samples. This chain joins TRBV28 and TRBJ2-1; 10 bases line up with TRBD1. Source material: naive CD4+ T cells from PBMCs. Subset of the sample: CD45RA+ positively selected. The CDR3 sequence: CASRTGGRNEQFF. The CDR3 DNA follows: TGTGCCAGCCGGACAGGGGGGAGAAATGAGCAGTTCTTC.